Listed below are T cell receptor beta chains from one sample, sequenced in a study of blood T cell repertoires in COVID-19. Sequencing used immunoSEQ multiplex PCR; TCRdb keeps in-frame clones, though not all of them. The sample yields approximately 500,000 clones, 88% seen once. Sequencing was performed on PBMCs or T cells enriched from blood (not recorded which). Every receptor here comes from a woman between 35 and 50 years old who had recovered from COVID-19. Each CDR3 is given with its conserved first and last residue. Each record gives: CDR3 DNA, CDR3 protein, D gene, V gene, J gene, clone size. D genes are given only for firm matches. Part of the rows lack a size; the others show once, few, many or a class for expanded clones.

CDR3nt: TGCGCCAGCAGTGCGACGGGACTAGGAGCCGGGGAGCTGTTTTTT; CDR3aa: CASSATGLGAGELFF; d_gene: TRBD2; v_gene: TRBV10-1; j_gene: TRBJ2-2; abundance: few
CDR3nt: TGTGCCAGCAGCTACGGACTAGCGGGATCCTACGAGCAGTACTTC; CDR3aa: CASSYGLAGSYEQYF; d_gene: TRBD2; v_gene: TRBV7-9; j_gene: TRBJ2-7; abundance: NA
CDR3nt: TGCGCCAGCAGCTTGGCACCAGGAGGCACTGAAGCTTTCTTT; CDR3aa: CASSLAPGGTEAFF; d_gene: NA; v_gene: TRBV5-1; j_gene: TRBJ1-1; abundance: NA
CDR3nt: TGTGCCAGTAGTAAGCTTGGGGCCAACGTCCTGACTTTC; CDR3aa: CASSKLGANVLTF; d_gene: NA; v_gene: TRBV19; j_gene: TRBJ2-6; abundance: few
CDR3nt: TGCAGTGCGGCCCGGGGCTATGGCTACACCTTC; CDR3aa: CSAARGYGYTF; d_gene: NA; v_gene: TRBV20-1; j_gene: TRBJ1-2; abundance: NA
CDR3nt: TGTGCCAGCATCCCCTTGGGAGGTGTTCCGAACACTGAAGCTTTCTTT; CDR3aa: CASIPLGGVPNTEAFF; d_gene: NA; v_gene: TRBV6-2/TRBV6-3; j_gene: TRBJ1-1; abundance: NA
CDR3nt: TGTGCCAGCAGCTCCAAGGGGGGAGGGACCGGGGAGCTGTTTTTT; CDR3aa: CASSSKGGGTGELFF; d_gene: NA; v_gene: TRBV5-6; j_gene: TRBJ2-2; abundance: NA
CDR3nt: TGTGCCAGCAAATACAGGGATGCGAACACCGGGGAGCTGTTTTTT; CDR3aa: CASKYRDANTGELFF; d_gene: NA; v_gene: TRBV6-6; j_gene: TRBJ2-2; abundance: NA
CDR3nt: TGCGCCAGCAGCCAAGATGGAGGGAACAATGAGCAGTTCTTC; CDR3aa: CASSQDGGNNEQFF; d_gene: NA; v_gene: TRBV4-3; j_gene: TRBJ2-1; abundance: NA
CDR3nt: TGTGCCAGCAGTTTAGATATTAGGGGCGAGCAGTACTTC; CDR3aa: CASSLDIRGEQYF; d_gene: NA; v_gene: TRBV27; j_gene: TRBJ2-7; abundance: NA
CDR3nt: TGTGCCAGCAGTTTTGTCACGGCCGGGGAGCTGTTTTTT; CDR3aa: CASSFVTAGELFF; d_gene: NA; v_gene: TRBV6-5; j_gene: TRBJ2-2; abundance: NA
CDR3nt: TGTGCCAGCAGCGTAGAATTGGCGGGAGGGAATGCTGAGCAGTTCTTC; CDR3aa: CASSVELAGGNAEQFF; d_gene: TRBD2; v_gene: TRBV9; j_gene: TRBJ2-1; abundance: NA
CDR3nt: TGTGCCAGCAGCTTGGGCCTAGTAAACCAAGAGACCCAGTACTTC; CDR3aa: CASSLGLVNQETQYF; d_gene: NA; v_gene: TRBV5-4; j_gene: TRBJ2-5; abundance: NA
CDR3nt: TGTGCCATCAGTGAGGAAACCTATAGCGGGAGACGGGACGGGGAGCTGTTTTTT; CDR3aa: CAISEETYSGRRDGELFF; d_gene: TRBD2; v_gene: TRBV10-3; j_gene: TRBJ2-2; abundance: NA
CDR3nt: TGCGCCAGCAGCCACCCCGCCCGTGGGGGGGCCTACGAGCAGTACTTC; CDR3aa: CASSHPARGGAYEQYF; d_gene: TRBD2; v_gene: TRBV4-1; j_gene: TRBJ2-7; abundance: NA
CDR3nt: TGTGCCAGCAGCGTCCGAGCAAACGGGCCGGGAGACCCCTACAATGAGCAGTTCTTC; CDR3aa: CASSVRANGPGDPYNEQFF; d_gene: NA; v_gene: TRBV7-9; j_gene: TRBJ2-1; abundance: NA